This T cell receptor (beta chain) emerged from a study of blood T cell repertoires in COVID-19. TCRdb's table, derived via immunoSEQ multiplex PCR, lists solely in-frame clones and lacks some. The sample carries some 68,000 clones, over 75% recorded once. V lost 1 base to trimming and J lost 0 bases, with 7 bases between them. CDR1 is SGHRS and CDR2 is YFSETQ in the germline V gene. The length of the CDR3 is 14 residues. Sample: peripheral blood. V and J are TRBV5-1 and TRBJ2-5; D is unclear. The clonotype originates from a man in his forties with COVID-19, enrolled during active disease. The CDR3 reads CASSLTVYQETQYF. The CDR3 nucleotides are TGCGCCAGCAGCTTGACAGTGTACCAAGAGACCCAGTACTTC.